These 22 T cell receptor beta chains share one sample of origin, sequenced in a study of T-cell reconstitution after alpha-beta-depleted transplantation in children. Library preparation (for TCRbeta) was performed with unique molecular identifiers. TCRdb re-derived calls from the PCR reads in MiXCR, one entry per CDR3 protein. This sample has about 200,000 distinct CDR3 sequences, with around 7% found just once. Specimen: PBMCs, collected before TCRalphabeta/CD19-depleted stem cell transplant. The receptors originated from a boy between 2 and 10 years old with acute lymphoblastic leukemia, due to receive a stem cell transplant.

This clonotype was counted many times. The chain carries TRBV5-5 and TRBJ1-5; no firm D call. Germline CDR1 is SGHKS and CDR2 is YYEKEE (reference sequence). Trimming removed 4 bases from V and 6 bases from J, with 17 bases in between. The CDR3 spans 15 residues. The CDR3: CASSPLGQIAQPQHF. The CDR3 DNA reads TGTGCCAGCAGCCCCCTGGGTCAAATCGCTCAGCCCCAGCATTTT.

V is TRBV6-5 and J is TRBJ1-2, with TRBD1 matching 9 bases. The CDR3 covers 16 residues. Germline assignment: CDR1 MNHEY and CDR2 SVGAGI. V trimming: 5 bases; J trimming: 0 bases; junction bases outside the gene matches: 7. CDR3 loop: CASSHGQGITNYGYTF. Written as DNA, the CDR3 is TGTGCCAGCAGTCACGGACAGGGGATCACTAACTATGGCTACACCTTC.

The CDR3 bases are TGTGCCAGCAGCCAAAGGGGGAGGACTGAAGCTTTCTTT. It encodes CASSQRGRTEAFF. The chain has TRBV14 and TRBJ1-1; D might be TRBD1 (6 bases). Germline CDR1 and CDR2: SGHDN and FVKESK. The length of the CDR3 is 13 residues. The ends were cut back, 2 bases at V and 5 bases at J, with 9 bases in the middle. Full variable domain (remainder filled in from reference TRBV14 and TRBJ1-1): EAGVTQFPSHSVIEKGQTVTLRCDPISGHDNLYWYRRVMGKEIKFLLHFVKESKQDESGMPNNRFLAERTGGTYSTLKVQPAELEDSGVYFCASSQRGRTEAFFGQGTRLTVV.

This clonotype was counted between two and nine times. This chain links TRBV20-1 with TRBJ1-1; 7 bases line up with TRBD1. J was trimmed by 4 bases and V by 5 bases; bases with no gene match: 10. Germline-derived CDR1 and CDR2 are DFQATT and SNEGSKA (reference sequence). This CDR3 has 14 residues. The CDR3 DNA follows: TGCAGTGCTTACCTGGGACAGTTGACCACTGAAGCTTTCTTT. This translates into CSAYLGQLTTEAFF.

CDR3 DNA sequence: TGTGCCAGCAGCTTACCACAGGGGTATGGCTACACCTTC. It codes for CASSLPQGYGYTF. V and J are TRBV7-2 and TRBJ1-2; the match to TRBD1 covers 7 bases. The germline CDR1 and CDR2 sequences are SGHTA and FQGNSA. The CDR3 spans 13 residues. The V and J ends lost 2 bases and 5 bases, in that order; junction bases with no gene match: 2.

The table lists this clonotype with a few counts. The chain has TRBV6-2 or TRBV6-3 and TRBJ2-1; D is perhaps TRBD2 (5 bases). There are 15 residues in the CDR3. Trimming removed 2 bases at V and 4 bases at J, with 12 bases between. Germline assignment: CDR1 MNHEY and CDR2 SVGEGT. The CDR3 spells CASSYEGGAYNEQFF. CDR3 nucleotides: TGTGCCAGCAGTTACGAGGGTGGTGCGTACAATGAGCAGTTCTTC.

This clonotype was detected ten times or more. This chain links TRBV5-1 with TRBJ1-2; D perhaps matches TRBD1 (5 bases). This CDR3 region has 13 residues. CDR1 and CDR2 from the germline V gene are SGHRS and YFSETQ. V lost 4 bases to trimming and J lost 5 bases, with 12 bases between them. The CDR3 nucleotides are TGCGCCAGCAGCGGGGGGACGGGGTATGGCTACACCTTC. It codes for CASSGGTGYGYTF.

This clonotype was counted between two and nine times. V and J are TRBV15 and TRBJ2-7; 10 nucleotides match TRBD1. J gave up 4 bases and V 9 bases, and 12 bases lay outside the gene matches. Germline loops: CDR1 LNHNV, CDR2 YYDKDF (reference sequence). CDR3 size: 15 residues. CDR3 in amino acids: CATAVGTGVLYEQYF. The CDR3 DNA follows: TGTGCCACAGCTGTCGGGACAGGGGTATTGTACGAGCAGTACTTC. Filled out from reference TRBV15 and TRBJ2-7, the complete variable domain reads DAMVIQNPRYQVTQFGKPVTLSCSQTLNHNVMYWYQQKSSQAPKLLFHYYDKDFNNEADTPDNFQSRRPNTSFCFLDIRSPGLGDTAMYLCATAVGTGVLYEQYFGPGTRLTVT.

This chain joins TRBV20-1 and TRBJ2-3; weak D call: TRBD1 (6 bases). The length of the CDR3 is 15 residues. Trimming took off 6 bases at V and 0 bases at J, with 16 bases between the two ends. Germline loops: CDR1 DFQATT, CDR2 SNEGSKA (reference sequence). DNA of the CDR3: TGCAGTGCCCCCGTATGGGGGCCTAGCACAGATACGCAGTATTTT. This codes for CSAPVWGPSTDTQYF.

The chain combines TRBV20-1 with TRBJ2-7; D might be TRBD2 (5 bases). Trimming removed 3 bases at V and 6 bases at J, with 18 bases between. Germline lookup yields CDR1 DFQATT and CDR2 SNEGSKA (reference sequence). The CDR3 is 14 amino acids. Here the CDR3 DNA reads TGCAGTGCTAGCCTCGGAAAGGGAGCTGGCGAGCAGTACTTC. This gives the protein CSASLGKGAGEQYF.

This chain uses TRBV7-9 with TRBJ2-7; 8 bases align to TRBD2. The J segment lost 11 bases and the V segment lost 2 bases, leaving 8 bases of the junction unmatched. Germline V gene sequence: CDR1 SEHNR, CDR2 FQNEAQ (reference sequence). The CDR3 is 13 residues long. For the CDR3, the DNA is TGTGCCAGCAGCTTAATTCACGGGGGGGAAGAGTACTTC. Its protein product is CASSLIHGGEEYF.

The genes are TRBV5-5 and TRBJ2-1, with TRBD2 matching 15 bases. The CDR3 is 18 amino acids. In germline, CDR1 is SGHKS, CDR2 YYEKEE (reference sequence). Germline trimming cut 4 bases from V and 2 bases from J; bases unmatched to any gene: 7. This CDR3 reads CASSRGLAGGSPYNEQFF. The CDR3 bases are TGTGCCAGCAGCAGGGGACTAGCGGGGGGCTCACCCTACAATGAGCAGTTCTTC.

There are many counts of this clonotype. The chain is built from TRBV20-1 and TRBJ2-1; the D gene is possibly TRBD1 (5 bases). Trimming left V 6 bases short and J 8 bases short, with 11 bases between. The CDR3 extends over 11 amino acids. Germline assignment: CDR1 DFQATT and CDR2 SNEGSKA (reference sequence). CDR3 protein: CSATVVDEQFF. The CDR3 DNA is TGCAGTGCGACAGTTGTGGATGAGCAGTTCTTC.

The gene calls are TRBV24-1 and TRBJ2-3, with D perhaps given as TRBD1 or TRBD2 (5 bases each). V lost 5 bases, J lost 2 bases, and 10 bases lay in between. CDR1 KGHDR and CDR2 SFDVKD come from the germline V gene. The CDR3 sequence is 14 residues long. The CDR3 DNA is TGTGCCACCAGTGGGGACGGATCCACAGATACGCAGTATTTT. Translation gives CATSGDGSTDTQYF.

This clonotype was counted many times. This sequence joins TRBV7-9 and TRBJ2-3; TRBD1 matches 8 bases. Germline V gene sequence: CDR1 SEHNR, CDR2 FQNEAQ (reference sequence). The length of the CDR3 is 15 residues. The V and J ends lost 2 bases and 1 base, in that order; junction bases with no gene match: 2. This chain's CDR3 is CASSLWGQGTDTQYF. CDR3 bases: TGTGCCAGCAGCTTATGGGGACAGGGCACAGATACGCAGTATTTT.

This clonotype was seen a handful of times. This chain uses TRBV7-6 with TRBJ2-7; maybe TRBD1 (6 bases). The CDR3 contains 15 residues. Germline V gene sequence: CDR1 SGHVS, CDR2 FNYEAQ. The V end lost 1 base, the J end lost 0 bases, and 10 bases lay between the germline ends. As DNA, the CDR3 is TGTGCCAGCAGCTTAGTAGGGGGAAGCTCCTACGAGCAGTACTTC. It specifies CASSLVGGSSYEQYF.

This clonotype was found many times. The chain uses TRBV7-2 and TRBJ2-7; the D gene is possibly TRBD1 (6 bases). Germline CDR1 reads SGHTA; CDR2 reads FQGNSA. Trimming took off 1 base at V and 3 bases at J, with 16 bases between the two ends. The CDR3 runs to 16 residues. CDR3 loop: CASSLVVADRDYEQYF. CDR3 DNA sequence: TGTGCCAGCAGCTTAGTTGTGGCGGACAGAGACTACGAGCAGTACTTC.

This clonotype was picked up many times. V is TRBV12-3 or TRBV12-4 and J is TRBJ1-6; a possible D gene is TRBD1 (5 bases). Trimming took 6 bases from V and 10 from J, leaving 19 bases between them. This CDR3 has 15 amino acids. CDR3 sequence: CASSPGGSTYSPLHF. The CDR3 DNA follows: TGTGCCAGCAGCCCGGGGGGTTCGACCTACTCACCCCTCCACTTT.

V is TRBV28 and J is TRBJ2-2, with TRBD1 as a possible D gene (6 bases). Germline lookup yields CDR1 MDHEN and CDR2 SYDVKM. This CDR3 comprises 15 residues. Trimming left V 6 bases short and J 4 bases short, with 15 bases between. The CDR3 coding sequence is TGTGCCAGCAGACTTACAGGGAAAAGCACCGGGGAGCTGTTTTTT. Translated: CASRLTGKSTGELFF.

In this sample, this clonotype turned up a few times. V usage is TRBV28 and J usage is TRBJ2-3; 7 bases agree with TRBD1. Germline loops: CDR1 MDHEN, CDR2 SYDVKM. The CDR3 is 15 amino acids. V lost 1 base and J lost 2; bases outside the gene matches: 3. This CDR3 reads CASSLLGGPTDTQYF. The CDR3 DNA reads as TGTGCCAGCAGTTTATTAGGGGGCCCCACAGATACGCAGTATTTT.

This clonotype was observed at least ten times. The chain combines TRBV25-1 with TRBJ2-2, with 9 nucleotides matching TRBD1. Germline assignment: CDR1 MGHDK and CDR2 SYGVNS. V lost 0 bases, J lost 0 bases, and 8 bases stayed unmatched. The CDR3 spans 19 residues. The CDR3 sequence: CASSEYSQTGGSNTGELFF. DNA of the CDR3: TGTGCCAGCAGTGAATACTCCCAGACAGGGGGTTCGAACACCGGGGAGCTGTTTTTT.

This clonotype was observed many times. This sequence joins TRBV29-1 and TRBJ2-6, with TRBD1 matching 11 bases. Germline loops: CDR1 SQVTM, CDR2 ANQGSEA. This CDR3 spans 16 amino acids. V shed 6 bases, J shed 2 bases, and the junction held 6 bases outside the gene matches. CDR3 sequence reads: CSVEPGQGAGANVLTF. The CDR3 nucleotides read TGCAGCGTAGAACCGGGACAGGGGGCTGGGGCCAACGTCCTGACTTTC.